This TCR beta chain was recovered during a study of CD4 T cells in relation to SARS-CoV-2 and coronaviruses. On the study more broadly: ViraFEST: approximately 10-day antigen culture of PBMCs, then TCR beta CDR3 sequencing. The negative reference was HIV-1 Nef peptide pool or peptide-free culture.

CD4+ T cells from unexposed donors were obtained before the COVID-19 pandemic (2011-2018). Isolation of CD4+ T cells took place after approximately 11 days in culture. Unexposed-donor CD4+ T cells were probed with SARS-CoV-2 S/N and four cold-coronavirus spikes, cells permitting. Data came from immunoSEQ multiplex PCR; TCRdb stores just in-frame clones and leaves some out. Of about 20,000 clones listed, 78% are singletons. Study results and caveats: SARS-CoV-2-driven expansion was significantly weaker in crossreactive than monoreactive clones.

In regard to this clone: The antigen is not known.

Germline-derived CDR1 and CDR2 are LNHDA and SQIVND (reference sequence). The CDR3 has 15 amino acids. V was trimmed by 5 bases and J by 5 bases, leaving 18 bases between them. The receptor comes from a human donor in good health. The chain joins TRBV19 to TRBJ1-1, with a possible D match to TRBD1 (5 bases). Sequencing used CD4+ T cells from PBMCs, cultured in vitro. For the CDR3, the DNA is TGTGCCAGTAGTCTGGACGAAGGGACGGAGACTGAAGCTTTCTTT. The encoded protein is CASSLDEGTETEAFF.